The source of this T cell receptor beta chain is a study of cytomegalovirus exposure and HLA in healthy donors. As for this clone: The antigen is unknown.

General study results and limits: In a later analysis, common viral pathogens appeared linked to several of the most significant clusters. Cytomegalovirus-associated TCR beta chains were listed, numbering 150 to 200. Later on, an analysis tied under 20,000 TCR beta sequences to HLA alleles at 0.05 false discovery rate. In an earlier analysis, in approximately 630 donors, most V segments appeared productive either ~87% or ~30% of the time.

Vbeta (60) and Jbeta (13) primers were used in the PCR. Repertoires were generated with immunoSEQ multiplex PCR, while TCRdb's copy carries only in-frame clones and drops some. The sample lists 100,000 to 150,000 clones, roughly four fifths occurring once. This sequence was found in a woman in her forties in good health and CMV-seropositive. What was sequenced was PBMCs.

CDR3 in DNA: TGTGCCAGCAGATCCCCGGACAGGGGGGAGTATGGCTACACCTTC. Its protein is CASRSPDRGEYGYTF. J is TRBJ1-2 and V is TRBV6-5; 10 nucleotides agree with TRBD1. Germline V gene lookup returns CDR1 MNHEY and CDR2 SVGAGI. V shed 6 bases, J shed 5 bases, and the junction held 9 bases outside the gene matches. This CDR3 region has 15 residues.